This T cell receptor beta chain was identified in a study of blood T cell repertoires in COVID-19. About the research overall: COVID-19 samples, acute and convalescent, were from the United States, Italy and Spain. Sources were T cells, B-cell-depleted T cells, or PBMCs; the material itself was cDNA or gDNA.

The CDR3 loop spans 13 amino acids. The V and J ends lost 9 bases and 0 bases respectively, with 8 bases between them. The germline CDR1 and CDR2 sequences are LNHDA and SQIVND (reference sequence). As regards this clone: This same CDR3 is encoded by further DNA sequences in the sample.

In the authors' workflow: Nucleated cell counts were estimated from reference gene primer amplification. Data came from immunoSEQ multiplex PCR; TCRdb stores just in-frame clones and leaves some out. Clone size and V and J calls were adopted from that table, with D and trimming inferred from the DNA. The data contain hundreds of thousands of clones, over 75% of them singletons. This clonotype was sampled from a human donor in a cohort sampled during active COVID-19. The source material was peripheral blood. The chain is built from TRBV19 and TRBJ1-4; D not resolved. CDR3 protein: CASRTATNEKLFF. The CDR3 DNA follows: TGTGCCAGCCGAACAGCAACTAATGAAAAACTGTTTTTT.